The T cell receptor (beta chain) under discussion was sequenced for a study of technical replicates of blood from a few donors. Only in-frame clones appear in the TCRdb table, and some are missing; sequencing was by immunoSEQ multiplex PCR. The sample holds approximately 74,000 clones; more than 95% are singletons and the top ten take roughly 0.15%. Germline V lookup: CDR1 SSHAT, CDR2 FNYEAQ (reference sequence). The CDR3 has 15 residues. For this clone: Its ends do not fully match the called genes, so a read error is possible.

The chain links TRBV7-7 to TRBJ2-1; D gene uncertain. The TCR comes from a human donor in good health. Source material: T cells isolated from PBMCs. CDR3 nucleotide sequence: TGTGCTAGCAGCTTAGATACGTATGGCATCAATGAGCAGTTCTTC. Amino acid sequence: CASSLDTYGINEQFF. Using reference TRBV7-7 and TRBJ2-1 for the parts outside the CDR3, the full variable domain is GAGVSQSPRYKVTKRGQDVTLRCDPISSHATLYWYQQALGQGPEFLTYFNYEAQPDKSGLPSDRFSAERPEGSISTLTIQRTEQRDSAMYRCASSLDTYGINEQFFGPGTRLTVL.